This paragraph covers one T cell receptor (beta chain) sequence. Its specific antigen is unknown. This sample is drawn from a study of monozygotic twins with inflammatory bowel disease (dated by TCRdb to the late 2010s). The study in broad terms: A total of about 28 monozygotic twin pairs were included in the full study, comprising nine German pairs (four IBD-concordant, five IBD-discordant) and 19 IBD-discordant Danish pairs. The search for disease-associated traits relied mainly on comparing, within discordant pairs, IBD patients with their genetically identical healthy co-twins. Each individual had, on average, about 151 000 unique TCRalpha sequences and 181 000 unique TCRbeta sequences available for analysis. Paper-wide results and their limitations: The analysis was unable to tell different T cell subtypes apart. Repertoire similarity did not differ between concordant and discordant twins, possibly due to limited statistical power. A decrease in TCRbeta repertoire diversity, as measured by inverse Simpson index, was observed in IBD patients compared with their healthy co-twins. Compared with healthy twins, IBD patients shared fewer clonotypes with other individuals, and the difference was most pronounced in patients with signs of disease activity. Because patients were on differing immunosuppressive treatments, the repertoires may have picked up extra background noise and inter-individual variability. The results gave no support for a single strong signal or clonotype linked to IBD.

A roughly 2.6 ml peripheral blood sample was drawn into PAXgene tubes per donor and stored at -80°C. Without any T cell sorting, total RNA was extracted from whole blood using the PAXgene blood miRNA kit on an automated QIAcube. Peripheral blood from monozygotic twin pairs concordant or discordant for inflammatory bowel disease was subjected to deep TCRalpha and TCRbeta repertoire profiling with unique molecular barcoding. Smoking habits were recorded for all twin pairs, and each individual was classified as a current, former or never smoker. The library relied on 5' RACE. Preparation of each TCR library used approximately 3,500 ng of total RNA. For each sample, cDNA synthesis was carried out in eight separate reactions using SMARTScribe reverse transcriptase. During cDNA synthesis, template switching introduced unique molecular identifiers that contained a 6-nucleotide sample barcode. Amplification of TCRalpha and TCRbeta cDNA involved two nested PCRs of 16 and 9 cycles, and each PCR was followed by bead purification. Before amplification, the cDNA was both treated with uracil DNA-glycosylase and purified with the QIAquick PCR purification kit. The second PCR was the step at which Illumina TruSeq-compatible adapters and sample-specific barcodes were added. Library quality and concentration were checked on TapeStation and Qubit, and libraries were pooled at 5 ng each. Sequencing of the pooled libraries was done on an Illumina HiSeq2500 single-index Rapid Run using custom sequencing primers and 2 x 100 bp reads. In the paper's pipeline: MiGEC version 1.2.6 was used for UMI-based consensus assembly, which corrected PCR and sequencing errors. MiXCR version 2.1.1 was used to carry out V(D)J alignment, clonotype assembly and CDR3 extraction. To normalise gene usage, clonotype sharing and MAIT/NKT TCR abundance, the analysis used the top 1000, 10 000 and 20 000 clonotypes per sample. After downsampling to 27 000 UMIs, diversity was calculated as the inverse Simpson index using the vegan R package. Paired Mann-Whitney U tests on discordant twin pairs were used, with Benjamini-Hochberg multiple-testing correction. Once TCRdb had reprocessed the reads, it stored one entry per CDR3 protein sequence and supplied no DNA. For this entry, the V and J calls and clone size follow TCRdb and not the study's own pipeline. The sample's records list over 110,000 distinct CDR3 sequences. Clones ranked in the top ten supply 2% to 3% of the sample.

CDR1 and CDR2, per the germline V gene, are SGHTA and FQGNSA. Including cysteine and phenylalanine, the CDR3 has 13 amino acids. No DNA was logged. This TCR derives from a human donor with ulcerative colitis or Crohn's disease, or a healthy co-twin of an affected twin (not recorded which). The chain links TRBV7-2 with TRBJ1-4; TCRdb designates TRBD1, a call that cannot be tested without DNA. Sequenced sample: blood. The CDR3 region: CASSQGAVAKLFF.